The 23 T cell receptor beta chains presented below share a single source sample, sequenced in a study of T-cell memory formation after mild COVID-19. TCRdb processed the 5' RACE reads anew with MiXCR; each CDR3 protein has one entry. The sample has about 560,000 distinct CDR3 sequences, 15% to 20% seen once; the top ten hold less than 10%. The sequenced sample consisted of PBMCs or a T cell subset sorted from them (not recorded which). Receptor source: an adult woman who had mild COVID-19 (a few samples of this study predate the infection). Cell type and time point are not known.

This clonotype was detected only a few times. This sequence joins TRBV29-1 and TRBJ1-2, with 12 bases aligning to TRBD1. The junction had 5 bases not matched to a gene; V was cut back by 0 bases and J by 6 bases. The CDR3 is 15 amino acids. Germline CDR1 is SQVTM and CDR2 is ANQGSEA. As DNA, the CDR3 is TGCAGCGTTGAAGACGTCGGGACAGGGGGCGATGGCTACACCTTC. Translating it yields CSVEDVGTGGDGYTF.

The V call is TRBV4-1, the J call TRBJ2-2, with no clear D. Trimming shortened V by 5 bases and J by 1 base, and 8 bases separated the two germline ends. The CDR3 totals 14 residues. CDR1 is MGHRA and CDR2 is YSYEKL in the germline V gene. CDR3 sequence (DNA): TGCGCCAGCAGCTGGACGGTGAACACCGGGGAGCTGTTTTTT. It translates to CASSWTVNTGELFF.

Ten or more counts support this clonotype. The V call is TRBV4-2, the J call TRBJ1-1; possible D gene TRBD1, 5 bases. The V and J ends lost 4 bases and 3 bases respectively, with 6 bases between them. Germline-derived CDR1 and CDR2 are LGHNA and YNFKEQ. The length of the CDR3 is 12 residues. DNA for the CDR3: TGTGCCAGCAGCCGGGGGGACACTGAAGCTTTCTTT. This gives the protein CASSRGDTEAFF.

A few counts support this clonotype. V and J are TRBV20-1 and TRBJ2-1; TRBD1 matches at 9 bases. Unmatched junction bases numbered 12, after V lost 2 bases and J lost 7 bases. Germline lookup yields CDR1 DFQATT and CDR2 SNEGSKA (reference sequence). This CDR3 is built from 16 residues. CDR3 bases: TGCAGTGCTAGAATTCTTGGACAGGGGATTGAAAATGAGCAGTTCTTC. It encodes CSARILGQGIENEQFF.

The CDR3 DNA sequence: TGTGCCAGCAGTTATCGACCTGGACTAGCGGGCACAGATACGCAGTATTTT. Protein: CASSYRPGLAGTDTQYF. The chain combines TRBV2 with TRBJ2-3, with 10 positions matching TRBD2. The CDR3 is 17 amino acids. The germline V gene encodes CDR1 SNHLY and CDR2 FYNNEI. J lost 1 base, V lost 5 bases, and 9 bases had no gene match.

This clonotype appeared a few times. The chain recombines TRBV7-2 with TRBJ2-5; D possibly uses TRBD1 or TRBD2 (5 bases each). The germline CDR1 and CDR2 sequences are SGHTA and FQGNSA. V gave up 0 bases and J gave up 5 bases, with 7 bases separating them. The CDR3 consists of 13 residues. This chain's CDR3 is CASSLAWGETQYF. For the CDR3, the DNA is TGTGCCAGCAGCTTAGCGTGGGGGGAGACCCAGTACTTC.

This clonotype was counted a few times. This chain uses TRBV7-2 with TRBJ1-1, with TRBD1 matching over 7 bases. V lost 8 bases and J lost 0; bases outside the gene matches: 6. Per the germline V gene, CDR1 is SGHTA and CDR2 is FQGNSA. This CDR3 is built from 14 residues. The CDR3 sequence is CASGRQGMNTEAFF. The CDR3, as DNA: TGTGCCAGCGGCAGACAGGGCATGAACACTGAAGCTTTCTTT.

The rearrangement uses TRBV27 and TRBJ2-7, with D maybe TRBD2 (5 bases). The CDR3 is 16 residues long. V was shortened by 4 bases and J by 1 base, with 17 bases between the two germline ends. The V gene's germline CDR1 is MNHEY and CDR2 SMNVEV (reference sequence). The CDR3 DNA is TGTGCCAGCAGTTCTCGAGGGATTGGCCCTTCCTACGAGCAGTACTTC. Amino acid sequence: CASSSRGIGPSYEQYF.

The chain has TRBV20-1 and TRBJ1-5, with unresolved D. Germline V CDR1 and CDR2: DFQATT, SNEGSKA (reference sequence). This CDR3 is 17 amino acids long. V lost 2 bases and J lost 1, with 18 bases in between. The CDR3 sequence: CSARLTGGRWSNQPQHF. The CDR3, as DNA: TGCAGTGCTAGATTAACGGGTGGGAGGTGGAGCAATCAGCCCCAGCATTTT.

This clonotype was counted only a few times. This sequence joins TRBV7-9 and TRBJ1-2; the D is unclear. Germline V gene lookup returns CDR1 SEHNR and CDR2 FQNEAQ (reference sequence). Trimming cost V 1 base and J 5 bases, with 14 bases left between them. This CDR3 is 15 amino acids long. The CDR3 here is CASSLGSGSDYGYTF. CDR3 nucleotide sequence: TGTGCCAGCAGCTTAGGCTCGGGAAGCGATTATGGCTACACCTTC.

The gene calls are TRBV20-1 and TRBJ2-2, with 12 bases identical to TRBD2. The germline V gene has CDR1 DFQATT and CDR2 SNEGSKA (reference sequence). The CDR3 has 15 residues. V shed 6 bases and J 3 bases; nucleotides not matched to a gene: 5. The CDR3 nucleotides read TGCAGTGCGGCTAGCGGGGGGGCCTACACCGGGGAGCTGTTTTTT. Protein: CSAASGGAYTGELFF.

The chain joins TRBV4-3 to TRBJ2-3; D might be TRBD2 (6 bases). Germline V gene lookup returns CDR1 LGHNA and CDR2 YSLEER. CDR3 size: 17 residues. Trimming took 2 bases from V and 6 from J, leaving 21 bases between them. In DNA form, the CDR3 reads TGCGCCAGCAGCCAATTCGGTGGTAGCGGTGTGGGGGATACGCAGTATTTT. Translation gives CASSQFGGSGVGDTQYF.

The sample holds a few counts of this clonotype. This chain links TRBV20-1 with TRBJ1-2; D is perhaps TRBD1 (6 bases). Germline V gene lookup returns CDR1 DFQATT and CDR2 SNEGSKA (reference sequence). The CDR3 sequence is 16 residues long. Deletions cut 6 bases from V and 7 bases from J, with 27 bases between. CDR3 amino acids: CSATHSLTGLGGGYTF. CDR3 DNA: TGCAGTGCCACACACTCCCTTACAGGGTTGGGCGGTGGCTACACCTTC.

This clonotype was seen only a few times. The gene calls are TRBV4-3 and TRBJ1-6; no clear D gene. Germline CDR1 and CDR2: LGHNA and YSLEER. The CDR3 covers 12 residues. The V and J ends lost 0 bases and 13 bases respectively, with 7 bases between them. CDR3 nucleotides: TGCGCCAGCAGCCAAGATGGTTTCCCCCTCCACTTT. Protein: CASSQDGFPLHF.

This chain joins TRBV20-1 and TRBJ1-2; the D gene is possibly TRBD1 (5 bases). Germline V gene lookup returns CDR1 DFQATT and CDR2 SNEGSKA (reference sequence). The CDR3 has 12 residues. The V gene lost 5 bases and the J gene lost 3 bases, with 10 bases spanning the gap. Here the CDR3 reads CSAAGRYYGYTF. The CDR3 coding sequence is TGCAGTGCTGCGGGACGGTACTATGGCTACACCTTC.

This clonotype has at least ten counts. The chain recombines TRBV15 with TRBJ2-5; TRBD1 aligns across 9 bases. The germline V gene encodes CDR1 LNHNV and CDR2 YYDKDF (reference sequence). This CDR3 comprises 16 residues. V shed 0 bases and J 5 bases; nucleotides not matched to a gene: 7. The CDR3 DNA sequence: TGTGCCACCAGCAGAGATGGGACAGGGAAGGTGGAGACCCAGTACTTC. Translating it yields CATSRDGTGKVETQYF.

This clonotype was detected a few times. This chain links TRBV3-1 with TRBJ2-7, with D hard to call. V was shortened by 1 base and J by 4 bases, with 11 bases between the two germline ends. The germline gives CDR1 LGHDT, CDR2 YNNKEL (reference sequence). This CDR3 comprises 14 residues. Here the CDR3 DNA reads TGTGCCAGCAGCCAAGGGGCCCTCGGGTACGAGCAGTACTTC. Translated: CASSQGALGYEQYF.

This chain uses TRBV2 with TRBJ1-2; D not certain. Per germline, CDR1 SNHLY and CDR2 FYNNEI. Trimming stripped 7 bases from V and 6 bases from J, with 6 bases between. CDR3 size: 10 residues. The CDR3, as DNA: TGTGCCAGCAAGGTCGATGGCTACACCTTC. Translating gives CASKVDGYTF.

In DNA, the CDR3 is TGTGCCAGCAACGGAGTCAACACTGAAGCTTTCTTT. It encodes CASNGVNTEAFF. The chain employs TRBV27 and TRBJ1-1; D uncertain. The V end lost 7 bases, the J end lost 2 bases, and 8 bases lay between the germline ends. The CDR3 consists of 12 residues. Germline V gene data show CDR1 as MNHEY and CDR2 as SMNVEV (reference sequence).

The chain couples TRBV4-1 to TRBJ2-7, with D possibly TRBD1 on 5 matching bases. V gave up 4 bases and J gave up 0 bases, with 13 bases separating them. This CDR3 has 15 amino acids. Germline CDR1 reads MGHRA; CDR2 reads YSYEKL. CDR3 sequence: CASSPLERGSYEQYF. CDR3 nucleotide sequence: TGCGCCAGCAGCCCCCTCGAAAGGGGCTCCTACGAGCAGTACTTC.

The table lists this clonotype with a few counts. The chain links TRBV4-2 to TRBJ2-7, with 12 nucleotides matching TRBD2. The germline gives CDR1 LGHNA, CDR2 YNFKEQ. This CDR3 is built from 17 residues. J gave up 2 bases and V 0 bases, and 5 bases lay outside the gene matches. The CDR3 protein is CASSQDLAGGSAYEQYF. The CDR3 DNA sequence: TGTGCCAGCAGCCAAGATCTAGCGGGAGGGTCGGCCTACGAGCAGTACTTC.

This clonotype was recorded many times. This chain connects TRBV7-3 to TRBJ2-1; 14 bases are shared with TRBD2. J was trimmed by 2 bases and V by 5 bases; bases with no gene match: 8. Per germline, CDR1 SGHTA and CDR2 FQGTGA. CDR3 size: 18 residues. The CDR3 bases are TGTGCCAGCAGCCCGCCCGGGACTAGCGGGAGTGCCTACAATGAGCAGTTCTTC. It translates to CASSPPGTSGSAYNEQFF.

In its sample, this clonotype was seen a few times. V usage is TRBV9 and J usage is TRBJ1-1, with D maybe TRBD1 (5 bases). This CDR3 has 15 amino acids. CDR1 SGDLS and CDR2 YYNGEE come from the germline V gene. Trimming took 0 bases from V and 0 from J, leaving 9 bases between them. The CDR3 loop is CASSVDGTVNTEAFF. The DNA for the CDR3 is TGTGCCAGCAGCGTAGACGGGACGGTGAACACTGAAGCTTTCTTT. Filled out from reference TRBV9 and TRBJ1-1, the complete variable domain reads DSGVTQTPKHLITATGQRVTLRCSPRSGDLSVYWYQQSLDQGLQFLIQYYNGEERAKGNILERFSAQQFPDLHSELNLSSLELGDSALYFCASSVDGTVNTEAFFGQGTRLTVV.